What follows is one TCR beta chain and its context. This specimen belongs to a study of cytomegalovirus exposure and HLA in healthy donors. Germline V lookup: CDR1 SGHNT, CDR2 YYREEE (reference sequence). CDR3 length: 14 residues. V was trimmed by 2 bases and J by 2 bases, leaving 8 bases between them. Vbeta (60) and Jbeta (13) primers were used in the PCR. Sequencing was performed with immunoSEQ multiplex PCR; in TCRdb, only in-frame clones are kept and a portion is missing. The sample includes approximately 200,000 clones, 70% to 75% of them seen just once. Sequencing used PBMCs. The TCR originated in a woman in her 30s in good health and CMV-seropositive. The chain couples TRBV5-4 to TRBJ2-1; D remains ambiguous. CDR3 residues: CASSLYITYNEQFF. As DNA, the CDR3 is TGTGCCAGCAGCTTATATATTACCTACAATGAGCAGTTCTTC.